The present T cell receptor beta chain was sequenced within a study of blood T cell repertoires in COVID-19. The overall study: Collection of acute and convalescent COVID-19 samples took place in the United States, Italy and Spain. In each case, the material was cDNA or gDNA derived from T cells, B-cell-depleted T cells, or PBMCs.

Authors' methods: Estimated nucleated cell counts came from reference gene primer amplification. Using immunoSEQ multiplex PCR, the repertoire was profiled, and TCRdb retains in-frame clones only, with some absent. Clone size and V and J calls were adopted from that table, with D and trimming inferred from the DNA. The sample shows around 380,000 clones, 81% of them seen only once. V was pared by 2 bases and J by 8 bases, with 11 bases of the junction left unmatched. The CDR3 extends over 15 amino acids. CDR1 and CDR2 from the germline V gene are SGHRS and YFSETQ. The sample was peripheral blood. The source of this sequence is a human donor with acute or convalescent COVID-19. The donor label of this sample is uncertain. The chain uses TRBV5-1 and TRBJ2-5; 8 bases match TRBD2. The CDR3, as DNA: TGCGCCAGCAGCTTAGCGGGGGATGGAATCGGAACCCAGTACTTC. Its translation is CASSLAGDGIGTQYF.